This TCR beta chain was recorded in a study of blood T cell repertoires in COVID-19. Study summary: The analysed material was cDNA or gDNA that came from T cells, B-cell-depleted T cells, or PBMCs.

Looked up from germline, CDR1 is SGHRS and CDR2 is YFSETQ. Trimming cost V 1 base and J 10 bases, with 9 bases left between them. The CDR3 loop spans 13 amino acids. In the original analysis: Using reference gene primer amplification, nucleated cell counts were estimated. TCRdb's copy holds only in-frame clones and misses some; the assay was immunoSEQ multiplex PCR. V and J calls and clone size are copied from that table; D and trimming were computed from the DNA. The sample has some 130,000 clones, roughly 85% seen once. The chain couples TRBV5-1 to TRBJ1-6; D unresolved. This receptor was taken from a man in his sixties with acute or convalescent COVID-19. Input material: peripheral blood. The CDR3 protein is CASSLNSESPLHF. As DNA, the CDR3 is TGCGCCAGCAGCTTGAACAGTGAATCACCCCTCCACTTT.